These T cell receptor beta chains were read from a single sample in a study of cytomegalovirus exposure and HLA in healthy donors. The table came from immunoSEQ multiplex PCR; TCRdb's copy has only in-frame clones and leaves some out. The table has tens of thousands of clones, approximately 88% seen once; the top ten hold 2.1%. The material sequenced was PBMCs. These receptors were collected from a man aged 18-30 years in good health and CMV-seronegative. Both conserved end residues are part of each CDR3. The D gene is left open where the match is weak. Size values are once, few and many counts, or a class for expanded clones, and some rows have none.

V gene,clone size,D gene,J gene,CDR3 protein
TRBV25-1,once,NA,TRBJ1-5,CASSESGGFNQPQHF
TRBV5-1,NA,NA,TRBJ2-5,CASAEPGSETQYF
TRBV11-3,NA,TRBD1,TRBJ2-5,CASSPRTGGAETQYF
TRBV28,NA,NA,TRBJ2-3,CASSPGGYQGDTQYF
TRBV29-1,NA,TRBD1,TRBJ2-7,CSGRAGGYEQYF
TRBV2,NA,TRBD1,TRBJ1-5,CASRGTGRHQPQHF
TRBV6-5,NA,NA,TRBJ2-7,CASSYRTAYEQYF
TRBV9,NA,NA,TRBJ1-1,CASSVALSGGDTEAFF
TRBV6-5,few,TRBD1,TRBJ2-5,CASSGTGGVGETQYF
TRBV27,once,TRBD1,TRBJ1-1,CASTGQMNTEAFF
TRBV7-8,NA,TRBD2,TRBJ2-7,CASSFRTSGEQYF
TRBV11-2,once,TRBD2,TRBJ2-1,CASSDTSGSSYNEQFF
TRBV30,NA,NA,TRBJ2-5,CAWSRQPQETQYF
TRBV14,NA,TRBD2,TRBJ2-7,CASSLGLAGTQYF
TRBV7-2,NA,NA,TRBJ1-5,CASSLYQGQPQHF
TRBV6-6,NA,NA,TRBJ1-5,CASNSGGFNQPQHF
TRBV5-4,few,TRBD1,TRBJ1-1,CATLRDSLFEMNTEAFF
TRBV13,NA,NA,TRBJ2-1,CASSLNLAVYNEQFF
TRBV5-5,NA,NA,TRBJ1-5,CASSLFVANNQPQHF
TRBV18,once,NA,TRBJ2-3,CASSLWGPPDTQYF
TRBV7-8,NA,NA,TRBJ1-4,CASSLGGGTTNEKLFF
TRBV5-1,NA,NA,TRBJ2-1,CASSFKGDRQFF
TRBV6-1,NA,TRBD1,TRBJ2-6,CASSDRQGASGANVLTF
TRBV30,NA,NA,TRBJ1-1,CAWSEGVMNTEAFF
TRBV6-6,NA,TRBD1,TRBJ2-1,CASSDPGQGADNEQFF
TRBV7-9,NA,NA,TRBJ2-7,CASSLVSGYSSYEQYF
TRBV25-1,NA,NA,TRBJ2-4,CASSDGVLRDKNIQYF
TRBV2,NA,TRBD1,TRBJ1-2,CASSPNRDRNYGYTF
TRBV29-1,NA,NA,TRBJ2-1,CSVVPASEWDEQFF
TRBV6-5,NA,TRBD1,TRBJ2-7,CASKQGMLPYEQYF
TRBV6-5,NA,NA,TRBJ2-3,CASRTRGTDTQYF
TRBV27,few,TRBD1,TRBJ1-5,CASSLVWDRGRNQPQHF
TRBV6-5,NA,TRBD2,TRBJ2-7,CASSYDAGGTYEQYF
TRBV28,NA,NA,TRBJ1-1,CASSSDGGGTEAFF
TRBV21-1,NA,NA,TRBJ2-7,CASSANRGGGEYEQYF
TRBV6-1,NA,NA,TRBJ1-1,CASSRTGQNTEAFF
TRBV6-6,few,TRBD1,TRBJ2-3,CASSYPGQGADTQYF
TRBV9,NA,NA,TRBJ1-2,CASSVMGSSNYGYTF
TRBV7-9,once,TRBD1,TRBJ1-4,CASSSGTVGHEKLFF
TRBV27,NA,TRBD1,TRBJ1-1,CASSPPGQGLGTEAFF
TRBV27,few,NA,TRBJ1-5,CASSPGGSYSNQPQHF
TRBV2,few,NA,TRBJ1-1,CASLRVPNTEAFF
TRBV5-1,NA,TRBD1,TRBJ1-5,CASSRKGTGGDQPQHF
TRBV6-1,NA,NA,TRBJ2-7,CASSVPRDEQYF
TRBV25-1,NA,NA,TRBJ1-2,CASSGTFNYGYTF
TRBV10-1,NA,TRBD1,TRBJ2-1,CASSTNPGQGVNEQFF
TRBV29-1,NA,TRBD2,TRBJ2-1,CSVDGLAGLSYNEQFF
TRBV28,NA,NA,TRBJ1-6,CASSLSAGYNSPLHF
TRBV30,NA,NA,TRBJ2-7,CAGTDRTFSYEQYF
TRBV7-2,NA,TRBD1,TRBJ1-2,CASSPGDSGYGYTF
TRBV7-8,NA,TRBD1,TRBJ2-1,CASSSIPGQPNNEQFF
TRBV27,NA,NA,TRBJ1-5,CASSPWPGPKPQHF
TRBV28,NA,TRBD1,TRBJ1-2,CATRGGASYGYTF